The entry below gives a single T cell receptor (beta chain) sequence along with its context. Its specificity is unknown. The data originate from a study of neoadjuvant anti-PD-1 for oral cavity cancer. Time point specified: after neoadjuvant nivolumab, at surgical resection. Whole-study findings and limits: Treg/Th17 ratio rose with pretreatment blood and fell with post-treatment tumor TCRbeta clonality.

Assay: immunoSEQ multiplex PCR; the TCRdb copy retains only in-frame clones and omits some. The sample holds around 5,800 clones; 45% to 60% are singletons and the top ten take roughly 7%. The sequencing used tumor tissue, collected after nivolumab (anti-PD-1) treatment. This receptor was identified in a person aged 35-80 years with oral cavity squamous cell carcinoma.

CDR3 coding DNA: TGTGCCAGCAGCCAGACAGGGGTTCATGGCTACACCTTC. It encodes CASSQTGVHGYTF. The gene calls are TRBV5-6 and TRBJ1-2; 8 bases are a match to TRBD1. Germline trimming cut 4 bases from V and 6 bases from J; bases unmatched to any gene: 5. Germline loops: CDR1 SGHDT, CDR2 YYEEEE. The CDR3 is 13 residues long.